The rows below give T cell receptor beta chains drawn from one sample of a study of T cells in Graves' hyperthyroidism and ophthalmopathy. TCRdb redid the calling of the multiplex PCR reads with MiXCR, one entry per CDR3 protein. The sample holds some 350,000 distinct CDR3 sequences, around 25% seen once. The sample comprised blood. The receptors stem from a man in his fifties or sixties with Graves' hyperthyroidism. The conserved cysteine and the conserved F or W are not part of the CDR3 here. A D gene is named only where the DNA matches it firmly. Only part of the rows carry a size: once, few, many, or a class if the clone is expanded.

abundance	d_gene	j_gene	v_gene	CDR3aa
many	TRBD2	TRBJ2-7	TRBV7-9	ASSSLAGGNYEQY
many	-	TRBJ2-7	TRBV18	ASSPQGLEQY
many	-	TRBJ2-3	TRBV28	ASSYGTLGDTQY
-	-	TRBJ1-5	TRBV30	AWSPGGYQPQH
-	-	TRBJ2-4	TRBV20-1	SAPGGNIQY
-	TRBD1	TRBJ2-7	TRBV12-3/TRBV12-4	ASSGTTGGAMDEQY
-	TRBD1	TRBJ1-2	TRBV6-1	AAQGAGYGYT
few	-	TRBJ1-2	TRBV2	ASRGRQTYGYT
-	-	TRBJ2-2	TRBV19	ASSISRRAGELF
-	-	TRBJ1-2	TRBV18	ASSPPGPYGYT
few	-	TRBJ2-3	TRBV9	ASSAESHTDTQY
-	-	TRBJ1-4	TRBV7-3	ASSLVKGPTNEKLF
-	TRBD2	TRBJ2-1	TRBV29-1	SVKELAAYNEQF
few	-	TRBJ1-6	TRBV27	ASSLTVGRNSPLH
few	-	TRBJ1-5	TRBV6-1	ASSDDPGGAEPQH
few	-	TRBJ2-3	TRBV11-3	ASSLNAASTDTQY
-	-	TRBJ2-7	TRBV5-6	ASSLMAGQLAYEQY
-	-	TRBJ2-3	TRBV14	ASSQEAWGFDTQY
-	TRBD1	TRBJ2-1	TRBV10-2	ASKGGSGNEQF
-	-	TRBJ2-1	TRBV14	ASSQLYEQF
-	TRBD2	TRBJ2-3	TRBV3-1	ASSRQVTSGRFGSTDTQY
-	TRBD2	TRBJ2-7	TRBV29-1	SVGVKAGTNSYEQY
-	TRBD1	TRBJ1-1	TRBV5-4	ASSGSKDRTFASIARREAF
many	TRBD1	TRBJ2-1	TRBV2	ASNPGTGVDNEQF
many	-	TRBJ2-1	TRBV20-1	SARDGETRRDEQF
-	TRBD2	TRBJ2-3	TRBV24-1	ATSDERSGSPYTQY
-	-	TRBJ1-1	TRBV7-2	ASSLDWGLGTEAF
-	-	TRBJ1-4	TRBV20-1	SASGQNNEKLF
few	-	TRBJ2-3	TRBV30	ASNDGSRTEY
-	-	TRBJ2-7	TRBV20-1	SARSLLDTYEQY
-	-	TRBJ1-2	TRBV5-1	ASSLGPGLYGYT
-	TRBD2	TRBJ2-3	TRBV27	ASSPGLAGGPTDTQY
-	TRBD2	TRBJ2-7	TRBV20-1	SAEPGLAGDPAGQY
few	-	TRBJ1-4	TRBV28	ASSPLTGPKLF
-	-	TRBJ2-3	TRBV27	ASSYYPRTSTDTQY
many	-	TRBJ2-5	TRBV20-1	SGAGPPGETQY
few	-	TRBJ2-3	TRBV3-1	ASRDRGTQY
few	-	TRBJ1-1	TRBV18	ASSPPAFRFMEMNTEAF
-	-	TRBJ2-7	TRBV11-2	ASSSISSGALSYEQY
few	-	TRBJ1-1	TRBV4-1	ASSQVPLGDTEAF
-	TRBD1	TRBJ2-1	TRBV6-1	ASSIGDSYNEQF
-	-	TRBJ1-5	TRBV27	VSSLEHNSNQPQH
many	-	TRBJ1-1	TRBV9	ASRMVGAGAMRTEAF
-	TRBD2	TRBJ2-3	TRBV27	ASSSRLAGVGSTDTQY
many	-	TRBJ2-1	TRBV7-3	ASSFNRDNEQF
-	-	TRBJ1-3	TRBV3-1	ASSDRSSGNTIY
-	TRBD2	TRBJ2-2	TRBV4-2	ASSSGQGGRRTGELF
many	-	TRBJ1-2	TRBV28	ASSLRSRPLGYT
-	TRBD2	TRBJ2-2	TRBV18	ASRGLAANTGELF
few	TRBD2	TRBJ2-2	TRBV12-3/TRBV12-4	ASSQTGGGGELF
-	-	TRBJ2-1	TRBV13	ASSLGTSSYEQF
many	-	TRBJ1-4	TRBV5-6	ASSYATRANEKLF